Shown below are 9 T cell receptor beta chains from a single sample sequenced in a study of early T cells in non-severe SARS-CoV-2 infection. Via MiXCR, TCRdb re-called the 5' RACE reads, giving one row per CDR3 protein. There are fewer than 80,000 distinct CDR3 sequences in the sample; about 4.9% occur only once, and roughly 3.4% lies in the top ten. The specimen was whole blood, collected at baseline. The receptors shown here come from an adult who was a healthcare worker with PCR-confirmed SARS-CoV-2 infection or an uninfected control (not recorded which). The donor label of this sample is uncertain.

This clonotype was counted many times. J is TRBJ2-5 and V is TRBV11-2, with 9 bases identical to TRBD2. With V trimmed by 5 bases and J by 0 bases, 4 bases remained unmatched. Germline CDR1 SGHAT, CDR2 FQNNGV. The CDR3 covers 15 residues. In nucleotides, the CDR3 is TGTGCCAGCAGCCGAGCGGGGGGATACCAAGAGACCCAGTACTTC. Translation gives CASSRAGGYQETQYF.

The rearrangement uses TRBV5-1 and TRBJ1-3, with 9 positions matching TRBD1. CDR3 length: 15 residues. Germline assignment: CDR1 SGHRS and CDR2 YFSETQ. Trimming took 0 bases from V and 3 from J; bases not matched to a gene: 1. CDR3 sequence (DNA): TGCGCCAGCAGCTTGGGGGACAGGGATGGAAACACCATATATTTT. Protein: CASSLGDRDGNTIYF.

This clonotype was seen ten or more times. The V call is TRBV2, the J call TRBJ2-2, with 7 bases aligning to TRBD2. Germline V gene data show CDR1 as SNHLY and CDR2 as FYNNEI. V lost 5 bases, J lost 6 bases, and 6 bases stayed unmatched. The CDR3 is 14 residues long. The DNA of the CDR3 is TGTGCCAGCAGTCGGGACGGGAGGTCCGGGGAGCTGTTTTTT. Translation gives CASSRDGRSGELFF.

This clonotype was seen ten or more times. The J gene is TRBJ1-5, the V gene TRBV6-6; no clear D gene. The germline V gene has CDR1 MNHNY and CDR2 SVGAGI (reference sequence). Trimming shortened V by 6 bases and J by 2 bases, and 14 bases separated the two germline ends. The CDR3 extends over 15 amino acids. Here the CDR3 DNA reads TGTGCCAGCAGAGACTCGAACGGTGGCAATCAGCCCCAGCATTTT. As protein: CASRDSNGGNQPQHF.

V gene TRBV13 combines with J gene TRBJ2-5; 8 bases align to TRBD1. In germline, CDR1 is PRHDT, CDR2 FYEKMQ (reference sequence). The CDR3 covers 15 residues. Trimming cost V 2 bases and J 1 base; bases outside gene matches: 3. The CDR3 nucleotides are TGTGCCAGCAGCTTACGTACAGGGGGCCAAGAGACCCAGTACTTC. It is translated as CASSLRTGGQETQYF.

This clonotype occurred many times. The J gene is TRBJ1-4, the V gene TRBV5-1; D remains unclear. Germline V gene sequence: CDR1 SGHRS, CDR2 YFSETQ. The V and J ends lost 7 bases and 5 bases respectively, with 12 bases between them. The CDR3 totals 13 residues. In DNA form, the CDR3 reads TGCGCCAGCGCCGTTGATGACAATGAAAAACTGTTTTTT. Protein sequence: CASAVDDNEKLFF.

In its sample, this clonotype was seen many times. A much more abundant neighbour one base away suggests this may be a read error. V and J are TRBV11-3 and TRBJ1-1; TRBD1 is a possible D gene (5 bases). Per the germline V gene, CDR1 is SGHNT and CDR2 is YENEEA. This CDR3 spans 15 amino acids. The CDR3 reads CASSHGHDGSTEVFF. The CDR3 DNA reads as TGTGCCAGCAGCCACGGACACGACGGGAGCACTGAAGTTTTCTTT.

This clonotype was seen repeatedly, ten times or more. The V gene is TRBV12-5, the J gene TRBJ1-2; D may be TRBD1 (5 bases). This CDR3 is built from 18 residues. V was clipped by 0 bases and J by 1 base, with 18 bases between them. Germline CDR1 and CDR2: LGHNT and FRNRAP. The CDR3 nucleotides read TGTGCTAGTGGTTTGGTACGTCCAGGGTGGAGGAGTAACTATGGCTACACCTTC. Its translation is CASGLVRPGWRSNYGYTF.

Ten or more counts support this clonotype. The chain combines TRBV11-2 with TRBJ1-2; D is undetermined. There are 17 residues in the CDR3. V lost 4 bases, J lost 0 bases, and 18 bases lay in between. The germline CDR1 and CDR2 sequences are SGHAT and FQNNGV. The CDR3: CASSSGGRPIANYGYTF. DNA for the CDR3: TGTGCCAGCAGCTCCGGCGGCAGGCCTATAGCTAACTATGGCTACACCTTC.